Listed below are T cell receptor beta chains from one sample, sequenced in a study of Ad26.COV2.S vaccination and SARS-CoV-2 variants. Using immunoSEQ multiplex PCR, the repertoire was profiled, and TCRdb retains in-frame clones only, with some absent. Among about 420,000 clones, approximately 88% were seen once, and the ten largest hold 3.5% to 4%. Here the sequenced sample was peripheral blood, taken in a trial of Ad26.COV2.S vaccine versus placebo. The receptors were sampled from a person aged 18-65 years who received the Ad26.COV2.S COVID-19 vaccine or a placebo. The CDR3 runs from the conserved cysteine through the conserved F or W. A D gene is named only where the DNA matches it firmly. Clone size is stated in some rows and not others, as once, few, many or a class when expanded.

D: .
J: TRBJ1-2
V: TRBV29-1
size: .
CDR3: CSANQAVGGYTF
DNA: TGCAGCGCAAACCAGGCGGTGGGTGGCTACACCTTC

D: .
J: TRBJ1-6
V: TRBV4-1
size: .
CDR3: CASSQDVGGLSPLHF
DNA: TGCGCCAGCAGCCAAGATGTTGGGGGGTTATCACCCCTCCACTTT

D: TRBD1
J: TRBJ2-2
V: TRBV29-1
size: .
CDR3: CSVEGPGQGARTGELFF
DNA: TGCAGCGTTGAAGGGCCGGGACAGGGGGCTCGTACCGGGGAGCTGTTTTTT

D: TRBD1
J: TRBJ2-7
V: TRBV7-6
size: .
CDR3: CASSLGQGDEQYF
DNA: TGTGCCAGCAGCCTGGGACAGGGGGACGAGCAGTACTTC

D: TRBD1
J: TRBJ2-7
V: TRBV30
size: .
CDR3: CAWSPGQKGEQYF
DNA: TGTGCCTGGAGCCCGGGACAGAAGGGCGAGCAGTACTTC

D: .
J: TRBJ1-2
V: TRBV10-2
size: .
CDR3: CASSDRRRDYGYTF
DNA: TGCGCCAGCAGTGATCGGCGCAGGGACTATGGCTACACCTTC

D: .
J: TRBJ2-7
V: TRBV7-9
size: .
CDR3: CASSGPEYEQYF
DNA: TGTGCCAGCAGCGGACCGGAGTACGAGCAGTACTTC

D: .
J: TRBJ2-5
V: TRBV12-3/TRBV12-4
size: .
CDR3: CASSHQGWETQYF
DNA: TGTGCCAGCAGTCATCAGGGGTGGGAGACCCAGTACTTC

D: TRBD1
J: TRBJ2-5
V: TRBV24-1
size: .
CDR3: CATSDLDRGQVETQYF
DNA: TGTGCCACCAGTGATTTAGACAGGGGGCAGGTAGAGACCCAGTACTTC

D: .
J: TRBJ2-7
V: TRBV15
size: .
CDR3: CATSRGTTFYEQYF
DNA: TGTGCCACCAGCAGAGGGACCACCTTCTACGAGCAGTACTTC

D: .
J: TRBJ2-2
V: TRBV9
size: .
CDR3: CASSPGGTGELFF
DNA: TGTGCCAGCAGCCCTGGGGGCACCGGGGAGCTGTTTTTT

D: TRBD2
J: TRBJ2-7
V: TRBV11-2
size: .
CDR3: CASSVTSGGLGEQYF
DNA: TGTGCCAGCAGCGTCACTAGCGGGGGACTGGGCGAGCAGTACTTC

D: .
J: TRBJ1-5
V: TRBV7-3
size: .
CDR3: CASSPSLRVSNQPQHF
DNA: TGTGCCAGCTCGCCCTCCCTAAGGGTTAGCAATCAGCCCCAGCATTTT

D: .
J: TRBJ2-3
V: TRBV7-6
size: .
CDR3: CASSLSSDSFTDTQYF
DNA: TGTGCCAGCAGCTTATCGAGTGACAGCTTCACAGATACGCAGTATTTT

D: TRBD2
J: TRBJ2-5
V: TRBV30
size: .
CDR3: CAWGGGGVQYF
DNA: TGTGCCTGGGGTGGGGGAGGGGTACAGTACTTC

D: TRBD1
J: TRBJ2-5
V: TRBV4-3
size: .
CDR3: CASSPGTGYPETQYF
DNA: TGCGCCAGCAGCCCCGGGACAGGGTACCCAGAGACCCAGTACTTC

D: .
J: TRBJ1-2
V: TRBV6-5
size: .
CDR3: CASSNSGALYGYTF
DNA: TGTGCCAGCAGTAACTCCGGGGCCCTCTATGGCTACACCTTC

D: TRBD2
J: TRBJ2-3
V: TRBV4-3
size: .
CDR3: CASSQGSAGERDTQYF
DNA: TGCGCCAGCAGCCAAGGGTCCGCGGGGGAGAGAGATACGCAGTATTTT

D: TRBD2
J: TRBJ2-1
V: TRBV24-1
size: .
CDR3: CATSDPTSGGVYNEQFF
DNA: TGTGCCACCAGTGACCCGACTAGCGGGGGCGTCTACAATGAGCAGTTCTTC

D: .
J: TRBJ1-5
V: TRBV27
size: once
CDR3: CATGWRGGQPQHF
DNA: TGTGCCACCGGATGGCGGGGCGGGCAGCCCCAGCATTTT

D: TRBD1
J: TRBJ1-1
V: TRBV11-1
size: .
CDR3: CASSRDRGNTEAFF
DNA: TGTGCCAGCAGCCGCGACAGGGGGAACACTGAAGCTTTCTTT

D: .
J: TRBJ1-1
V: TRBV15
size: few
CDR3: CATSGVNTEAFF
DNA: TGTGCCACCAGCGGCGTGAACACTGAAGCTTTCTTT

D: TRBD2
J: TRBJ2-1
V: TRBV3-1/TRBV3-2
size: once
CDR3: CASSQDTSGGVKFF
DNA: TGTGCCAGCAGCCAAGACACTAGCGGGGGGGTTAAGTTCTTC

D: .
J: TRBJ2-1
V: TRBV7-2
size: .
CDR3: CASSLAGHEQFF
DNA: TGTGCCAGCAGCTTAGCGGGTCATGAGCAGTTCTTC

D: .
J: TRBJ2-2
V: TRBV7-2
size: .
CDR3: CASSFVGPNTGELFF
DNA: TGTGCCAGCAGCTTCGTGGGACCGAACACCGGGGAGCTGTTTTTT

D: .
J: TRBJ1-3
V: TRBV9
size: .
CDR3: CASSPQGTSNTIYF
DNA: TGTGCCAGCAGCCCCCAGGGGACGTCAAACACCATATATTTT

D: TRBD2
J: TRBJ2-5
V: TRBV4-3
size: .
CDR3: CASSGDGGQETQYF
DNA: TGCGCCAGCTCGGGAGACGGGGGGCAAGAGACCCAGTACTTC

D: TRBD2
J: TRBJ2-7
V: TRBV7-2
size: .
CDR3: CASSLSPSGGGYEQYF
DNA: TGTGCCAGCAGCTTAAGTCCTAGCGGGGGTGGGTACGAGCAGTACTTC

D: .
J: TRBJ1-3
V: TRBV19
size: .
CDR3: CASSIERPGNTIYF
DNA: TGTGCCAGTAGTATTGAGAGGCCTGGAAACACCATATATTTT

D: .
J: TRBJ2-3
V: TRBV6-6
size: few
CDR3: CASSYSSDTQYF
DNA: TGTGCCAGCAGTTACTCGTCAGATACGCAGTATTTT

D: TRBD2
J: TRBJ2-2
V: TRBV6-5
size: .
CDR3: CASRLAVSGELFF
DNA: TGTGCCAGCAGACTAGCGGTTAGCGGGGAGCTGTTTTTT

D: TRBD1
J: TRBJ1-4
V: TRBV15
size: .
CDR3: CATSRDQGVDEKLFF
DNA: TGTGCCACCAGCAGAGATCAGGGGGTGGATGAAAAACTGTTTTTT

D: TRBD1
J: TRBJ1-4
V: TRBV2
size: .
CDR3: CASSDVPKQGATEKLFF
DNA: TGTGCCAGCAGTGATGTCCCCAAACAGGGGGCGACTGAAAAACTGTTTTTT

D: .
J: TRBJ2-7
V: TRBV7-9
size: .
CDR3: CASSPSMFPIYEQYF
DNA: TGTGCCAGCAGCCCTAGTATGTTCCCAATCTACGAGCAGTACTTC

D: TRBD1
J: TRBJ2-1
V: TRBV5-1
size: .
CDR3: CASSSTGSSYNEQFF
DNA: TGCGCCAGCAGCTCGACAGGGAGCTCCTACAATGAGCAGTTCTTC

D: TRBD2
J: TRBJ2-7
V: TRBV6-4
size: .
CDR3: CASSDSGAGGFSYEQYF
DNA: TGTGCCAGCAGTGACTCGGGAGCGGGGGGATTTTCCTACGAGCAGTACTTC

D: .
J: TRBJ2-7
V: TRBV30
size: .
CDR3: CAWSGVKGEQYF
DNA: TGTGCCTGGAGTGGGGTCAAAGGGGAGCAGTACTTC

D: TRBD1
J: TRBJ1-1
V: TRBV4-3
size: .
CDR3: CASSFGQGALNTEAFF
DNA: TGCGCCAGCAGCTTCGGACAGGGGGCTTTAAACACTGAAGCTTTCTTT

D: .
J: TRBJ1-1
V: TRBV30
size: .
CDR3: CAWTLRTNTEAFF
DNA: TGTGCCTGGACACTCAGAACGAACACTGAAGCTTTCTTT

D: .
J: TRBJ1-4
V: TRBV6-5
size: .
CDR3: CASSSLGVDEKLFF
DNA: TGTGCCAGCAGTTCGTTGGGGGTAGATGAAAAACTGTTTTTT

D: .
J: TRBJ2-1
V: TRBV7-9
size: .
CDR3: CASSLGGYEQFF
DNA: TGTGCCAGCAGCTTAGGGGGGTATGAGCAGTTCTTC

D: TRBD1
J: TRBJ2-7
V: TRBV7-3
size: .
CDR3: CASSLGQGAYEQYF
DNA: TGTGCCAGCAGCCTCGGACAGGGGGCCTACGAGCAGTACTTC

D: TRBD1
J: TRBJ1-1
V: TRBV29-1
size: .
CDR3: CSAGQGDTEAFF
DNA: TGCAGCGCTGGACAGGGGGACACTGAAGCTTTCTTT

D: .
J: TRBJ2-7
V: TRBV7-2
size: few
CDR3: CASSWKAGAPYEQYF
DNA: TGTGCCAGCAGCTGGAAGGCCGGGGCCCCCTACGAGCAGTACTTC